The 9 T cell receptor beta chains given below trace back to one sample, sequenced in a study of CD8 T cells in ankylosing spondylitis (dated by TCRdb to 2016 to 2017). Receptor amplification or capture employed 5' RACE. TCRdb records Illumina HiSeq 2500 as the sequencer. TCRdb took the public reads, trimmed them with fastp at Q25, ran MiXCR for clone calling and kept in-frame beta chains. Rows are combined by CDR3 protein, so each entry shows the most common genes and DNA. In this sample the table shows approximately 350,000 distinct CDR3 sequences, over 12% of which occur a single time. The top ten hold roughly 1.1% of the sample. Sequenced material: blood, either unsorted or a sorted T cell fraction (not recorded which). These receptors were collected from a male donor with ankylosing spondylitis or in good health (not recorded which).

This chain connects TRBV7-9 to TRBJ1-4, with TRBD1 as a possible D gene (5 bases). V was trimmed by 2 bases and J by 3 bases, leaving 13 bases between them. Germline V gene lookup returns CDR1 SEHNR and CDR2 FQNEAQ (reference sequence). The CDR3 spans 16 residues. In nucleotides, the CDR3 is TGTGCCAGCAGCTTACTAACAGGACCATCTAATGAAAAACTGTTTTTT. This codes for CASSLLTGPSNEKLFF.

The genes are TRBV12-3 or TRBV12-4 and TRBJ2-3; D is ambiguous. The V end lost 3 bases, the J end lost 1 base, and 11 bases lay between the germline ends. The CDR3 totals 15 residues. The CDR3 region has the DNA TGTGCCAGCAGTTTCCAGACCCTACGCACAGATACGCAGTATTTT. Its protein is CASSFQTLRTDTQYF.

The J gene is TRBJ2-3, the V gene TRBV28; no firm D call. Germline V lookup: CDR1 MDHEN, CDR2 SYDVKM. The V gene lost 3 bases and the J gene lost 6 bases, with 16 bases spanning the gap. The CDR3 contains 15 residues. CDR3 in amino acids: CASSFRFIRADTQYF. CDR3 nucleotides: TGTGCCAGCAGTTTCCGTTTTATAAGAGCGGATACGCAGTATTTT.

The CDR3 nucleotides are TGCGCCAGCAGCTGGGCATTCGGTGGGAAGGAGACCCAGTACTTC. This codes for CASSWAFGGKETQYF. V usage is TRBV5-1 and J usage is TRBJ2-5; D call uncertain. Trimming took off 3 bases at V and 5 bases at J, with 17 bases between the two ends. This CDR3 has 15 residues. The V gene's germline CDR1 is SGHRS and CDR2 YFSETQ.

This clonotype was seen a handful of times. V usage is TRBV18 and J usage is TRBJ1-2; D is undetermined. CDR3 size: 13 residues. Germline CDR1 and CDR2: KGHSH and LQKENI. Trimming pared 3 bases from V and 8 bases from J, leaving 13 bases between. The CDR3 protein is CASSPQEFGGYTF. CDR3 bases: TGTGCCAGCTCACCTCAAGAGTTTGGCGGCTACACCTTC.

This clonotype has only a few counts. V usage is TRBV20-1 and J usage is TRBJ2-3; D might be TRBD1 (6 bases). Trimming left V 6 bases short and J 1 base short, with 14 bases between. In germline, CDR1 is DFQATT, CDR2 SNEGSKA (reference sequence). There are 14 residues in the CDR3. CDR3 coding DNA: TGCAGTGCCCTCAGGGGTCAGGGCACAGATACGCAGTATTTT. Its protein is CSALRGQGTDTQYF.

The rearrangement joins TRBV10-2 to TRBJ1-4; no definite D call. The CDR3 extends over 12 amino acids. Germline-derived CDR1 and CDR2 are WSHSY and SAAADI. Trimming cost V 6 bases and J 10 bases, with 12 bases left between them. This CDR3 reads CASREVGGKLFF. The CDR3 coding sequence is TGCGCCAGCAGGGAGGTAGGCGGAAAACTGTTTTTT.

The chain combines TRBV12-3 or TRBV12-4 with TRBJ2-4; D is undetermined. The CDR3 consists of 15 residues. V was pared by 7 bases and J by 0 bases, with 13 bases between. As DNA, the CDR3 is TGTGCCAGCACCCTCAGCCCGCTAGCCAAAAACATTCAGTACTTC. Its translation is CASTLSPLAKNIQYF.

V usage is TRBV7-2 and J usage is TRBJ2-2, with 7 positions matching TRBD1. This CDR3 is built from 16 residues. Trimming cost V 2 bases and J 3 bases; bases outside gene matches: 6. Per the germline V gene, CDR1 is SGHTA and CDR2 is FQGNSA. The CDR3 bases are TGTGCCAGCAGCTTACGCCAGGGGGTAGACACCGGGGAGCTGTTTTTT. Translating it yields CASSLRQGVDTGELFF.